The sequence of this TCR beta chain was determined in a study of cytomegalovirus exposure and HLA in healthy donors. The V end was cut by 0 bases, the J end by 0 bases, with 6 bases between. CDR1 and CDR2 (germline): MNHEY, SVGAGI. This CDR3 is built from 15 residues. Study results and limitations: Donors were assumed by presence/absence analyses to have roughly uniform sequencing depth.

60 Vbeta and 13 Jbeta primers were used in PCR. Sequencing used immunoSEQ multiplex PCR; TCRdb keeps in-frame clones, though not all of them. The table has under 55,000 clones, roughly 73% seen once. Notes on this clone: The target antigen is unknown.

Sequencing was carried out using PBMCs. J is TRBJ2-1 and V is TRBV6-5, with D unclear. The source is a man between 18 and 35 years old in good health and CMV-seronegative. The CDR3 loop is CASSYSQDSYNEQFF. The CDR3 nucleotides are TGTGCCAGCAGTTACTCCCAGGACTCCTACAATGAGCAGTTCTTC.